Shown below are 25 T cell receptor beta chains from a single sample sequenced in a study of PD-L1 blockade in urothelial cancer. Assay: immunoSEQ multiplex PCR; the TCRdb copy retains only in-frame clones and omits some. Here the sample spans some 53,000 clones, around 75% being singletons. Time point denoted: pretreatment peripheral blood. The material sequenced was PBMCs, taken around atezolizumab (anti-PD-L1) treatment. The receptors stem from a man between 65 and 80 years old with urothelial cancer.

This clone showed up just a few times. The chain has TRBV25-1 and TRBJ2-3; 7 nucleotides align to TRBD2. The CDR3 has 14 amino acids. The germline gives CDR1 MGHDK, CDR2 SYGVNS. With V trimmed by 4 bases and J by 9 bases, 10 bases remained unmatched. The CDR3: CASSVGTGAGTQYF. The CDR3 DNA reads as TGTGCCAGCAGTGTCGGGACGGGAGCGGGGACGCAGTATTTT.

The chain carries TRBV4-1 and TRBJ2-1; 7 bases fit TRBD2. J was trimmed by 6 bases and V by 0 bases; bases with no gene match: 5. This CDR3 is 15 amino acids long. Looked up from germline, CDR1 is MGHRA and CDR2 is YSYEKL. The CDR3 nucleotides read TGCGCCAGCAGCCAAGATGGCGGGAGCTTCAATGAGCAGTTCTTC. Translation: CASSQDGGSFNEQFF.

The gene calls are TRBV6-1 and TRBJ2-1; 8 positions match TRBD1. Germline CDR1 MNHNS, CDR2 SASEGT. The CDR3 sequence is 14 residues long. Losses at the gene ends were 4 bases for V and 9 bases for J; bases not matched to a gene: 8. This CDR3 reads CASSVQGAFSEQFF. CDR3 DNA sequence: TGTGCCAGCAGTGTGCAGGGGGCATTTAGTGAGCAGTTCTTC.

The rearrangement joins TRBV6-6 to TRBJ1-2; tentative D call: TRBD1 (6 bases). V lost 5 bases and J lost 8, with 12 bases in between. The CDR3 spans 12 residues. CDR1 and CDR2 (germline): MNHNY, SVGAGI (reference sequence). In DNA form, the CDR3 reads TGTGCCAGCAGTAACATTCAGGGGGGCTACACCTTC. Translated: CASSNIQGGYTF.

This clone has a handful of counts. The chain couples TRBV7-3 to TRBJ2-1; TRBD1 matches 11 bases. The CDR3 sequence is 15 residues long. V lost 5 bases to trimming and J lost 5 bases; unmatched junction nucleotides: 5. Per the germline V gene, CDR1 is SGHTA and CDR2 is FQGTGA. Written as DNA, the CDR3 is TGTGCCAGCAGCCAGGGACAGGGGGAACACAATGAGCAGTTCTTC. Its translation: CASSQGQGEHNEQFF.

The chain is built from TRBV15 and TRBJ2-7; D is perhaps TRBD2 (6 bases). The V gene's germline CDR1 is LNHNV and CDR2 YYDKDF (reference sequence). Trimming took 0 bases from V and 6 from J, leaving 15 bases between them. The CDR3 loop spans 15 amino acids. The CDR3 DNA is TGTGCCACCAGCAGAGATCAGAGGAGGAGGGGCGAGCAGTACTTC. This sequence encodes CATSRDQRRRGEQYF.

CDR3 region: CASSLGAQETQYF. The CDR3 DNA reads TGCGCCAGCAGCTTGGGCGCCCAAGAGACCCAGTACTTC. The genes are TRBV5-1 and TRBJ2-5, with D hard to call. Germline loops: CDR1 SGHRS, CDR2 YFSETQ. The CDR3 has 13 residues. V lost 0 bases and J lost 1, with 4 bases in between. Full variable domain (missing parts from reference TRBV5-1 and TRBJ2-5): KAGVTQTPRYLIKTRGQQVTLSCSPISGHRSVSWYQQTPGQGLQFLFEYFSETQRNKGNFPGRFSGRQFSNSRSEMNVSTLELGDSALYLCASSLGAQETQYFGPGTRLLVL.

The V gene is TRBV6-1, the J gene TRBJ2-5; the match to TRBD2 covers 9 bases. Germline values: CDR1 MNHNS, CDR2 SASEGT. With 0 bases clipped from V and 4 bases from J, the junction kept 12 bases outside the gene matches. The CDR3 is made up of 18 amino acids. The CDR3 DNA sequence: TGTGCCAGCAGTGAAGCGCAGGTTGGGCTAGCGGGACGAGAGACCCAGTACTTC. Protein product: CASSEAQVGLAGRETQYF.

This clone was seen once. The chain employs TRBV7-2 and TRBJ1-1, with 7 bases lining up with TRBD1. The CDR3 is 17 amino acids. V dropped 5 bases and J dropped 0; count of bases not matched to a gene: 12. The germline V gene encodes CDR1 SGHTA and CDR2 FQGNSA. This chain's CDR3 is CASSRSRTGRVNTEAFF. The CDR3 region has the DNA TGTGCCAGCAGCCGATCCCGGACAGGCAGGGTGAACACTGAAGCTTTCTTT.

This clone is medium-sized within its sample. Other DNA sequences in the sample encode the same CDR3. This chain joins TRBV11-1 and TRBJ1-1, with a weak D call TRBD1 (5 bases). Germline CDR1 SGHAT, CDR2 FQDESV (reference sequence). V was cut by 1 base and J by 3 bases, with 6 bases left in between. The CDR3 totals 13 residues. The CDR3 protein is CASSLGGDTEAFF. CDR3 in DNA: TGTGCCAGCAGCTTAGGGGGCGACACTGAAGCTTTCTTT.

This clone was seen more than once but under ten times. The V gene is TRBV7-3, the J gene TRBJ2-7, with TRBD2 matching over 9 bases. V dropped 2 bases and J dropped 5; count of bases not matched to a gene: 7. The germline V gene encodes CDR1 SGHTA and CDR2 FQGTGA. The CDR3 is 15 residues long. The CDR3 spells CASSLLAGGLNEQYF. The CDR3 nucleotides read TGTGCCAGCAGCTTATTGGCGGGGGGGCTGAACGAGCAGTACTTC.

The chain has TRBV25-1 and TRBJ1-4, with 12 nucleotides matching TRBD1. CDR3 length: 15 residues. V was clipped by 6 bases and J by 5 bases; unmatched bases: 4. Per the germline V gene, CDR1 is MGHDK and CDR2 is SYGVNS. The chain's CDR3 is CASRVGQGANEKLFF. Here the CDR3 DNA reads TGTGCCAGCAGGGTGGGACAGGGGGCGAATGAAAAACTGTTTTTT.

This clone showed up many times. The rearrangement joins TRBV5-4 to TRBJ2-5; 7 bases are a match to TRBD2. V gave up 2 bases and J gave up 6 bases; unmatched junction bases: 10. In germline, CDR1 is SGHNT, CDR2 YYREEE (reference sequence). The CDR3 contains 15 residues. The CDR3 reads CASSLRGRGGKTQYF. The CDR3 DNA follows: TGTGCCAGCAGCTTAAGAGGGAGGGGAGGAAAGACCCAGTACTTC.

The chain has TRBV19 and TRBJ2-1; the D gene is possibly TRBD2 (5 bases). The CDR3 runs to 17 residues. Per the germline V gene, CDR1 is LNHDA and CDR2 is SQIVND (reference sequence). The V end lost 2 bases, the J end lost 1 base, and 15 bases lay between the germline ends. CDR3 nucleotide sequence: TGTGCCAGTAGTATACTACGGGGAAGTCTTTCCTACAATGAGCAGTTCTTC. The encoded protein is CASSILRGSLSYNEQFF.

V is TRBV28 and J is TRBJ1-2; perhaps TRBD1 as D (5 bases). Germline-derived CDR1 and CDR2 are MDHEN and SYDVKM. The CDR3 runs to 14 residues. V shed 2 bases and J shed 4 bases, with 11 bases lying between them. The CDR3 nucleotides read TGTGCCAGCAGTTTACGGGAGGGGATCTATGGCTACACCTTC. This translates into CASSLREGIYGYTF.

The chain combines TRBV18 with TRBJ2-5; the match to TRBD1 covers 9 bases. The V gene's germline CDR1 is KGHSH and CDR2 LQKENI. V was clipped by 6 bases and J by 4 bases; unmatched bases: 3. The CDR3 consists of 13 residues. The CDR3 is CASSLDRGETQYF. The CDR3 DNA reads as TGTGCCAGCTCCCTGGACAGGGGAGAGACCCAGTACTTC.

This rearrangement joins TRBV7-6 to TRBJ2-2; D unclear. V was clipped by 2 bases and J by 5 bases, with 6 bases between them. Germline loops: CDR1 SGHVS, CDR2 FNYEAQ. The CDR3 has 13 amino acids. The chain's CDR3 is CASSLTSTGELFF. CDR3 nucleotides: TGTGCCAGCAGCTTAACGAGTACCGGGGAGCTGTTTTTT.

The rearrangement joins TRBV2 to TRBJ2-3; D perhaps matches TRBD2 (6 bases). The CDR3 length is 15 residues. V was trimmed by 2 bases and J by 1 base, leaving 10 bases between them. Germline CDR1 SNHLY, CDR2 FYNNEI. The CDR3 region is CASSESGGGTDTQYF. The CDR3 coding sequence is TGTGCCAGCAGTGAATCAGGAGGGGGCACAGATACGCAGTATTTT.

The V call is TRBV5-6, the J call TRBJ1-2; 9 bases line up with TRBD1. With V trimmed by 4 bases and J by 2 bases, 9 bases remained unmatched. CDR3 length: 16 amino acids. Germline V gene data show CDR1 as SGHDT and CDR2 as YYEEEE. The CDR3 DNA reads TGTGCCAGCAGCCCTACAGGGGGCTATTCGAACTATGGCTACACCTTC. Its translation is CASSPTGGYSNYGYTF.

The chain employs TRBV29-1 and TRBJ2-4, with TRBD2 as a possible D gene (5 bases). CDR1 and CDR2 (germline): SQVTM, ANQGSEA. V lost 3 bases and J 1 base, leaving 13 bases between the germline ends. The length of the CDR3 is 15 residues. CDR3 in DNA: TGCAGCGTTGACGGCTTCCCGGGGGCCAAAAACATTCAGTACTTC. It yields the protein CSVDGFPGAKNIQYF.

The chain recombines TRBV11-2 with TRBJ2-3, with 8 positions matching TRBD2. This CDR3 region has 16 residues. The germline V gene encodes CDR1 SGHAT and CDR2 FQNNGV. The J segment lost 2 bases and the V segment lost 2 bases, leaving 6 bases of the junction unmatched. This CDR3 is CASSLRLAFPTDTQYF. The CDR3 region has the DNA TGTGCCAGCAGCTTAAGACTAGCGTTTCCCACAGATACGCAGTATTTT.

This clone was found a few times. The chain carries TRBV7-3 and TRBJ2-3, with 8 nucleotides matching TRBD1. There are 16 residues in the CDR3. Trimming cost V 4 bases and J 3 bases; bases outside gene matches: 9. Germline-derived CDR1 and CDR2 are SGHTA and FQGTGA. CDR3 amino acids: CASSSYPGQDTDTQYF. The CDR3 nucleotides are TGTGCCAGCAGCTCCTACCCGGGACAGGATACAGATACGCAGTATTTT. The whole variable domain, filled in from reference TRBV7-3 and TRBJ2-3, reads GAGVSQTPSNKVTEKGKYVELRCDPISGHTALYWYRQSLGQGPEFLIYFQGTGAADDSGLPNDRFFAVRPEGSVSTLKIQRTERGDSAVYLCASSSYPGQDTDTQYFGPGTRLTVL.

The V call is TRBV7-2, the J call TRBJ2-5; 10 bases align to TRBD2. Losses at the gene ends were 8 bases for V and 5 bases for J; bases not matched to a gene: 14. The CDR3 contains 16 residues. The germline CDR1 and CDR2 sequences are SGHTA and FQGNSA. The CDR3 spells CASLPLTSGWRETQYF. For the CDR3, the DNA is TGTGCCAGCCTTCCTCTGACTAGCGGGTGGCGGGAGACCCAGTACTTC.

The V gene is TRBV30, the J gene TRBJ1-3; D perhaps matches TRBD1 (5 bases). The CDR3 covers 14 residues. V gave up 4 bases and J gave up 0 bases, with 10 bases separating them. Per germline, CDR1 GTSNPN and CDR2 SVGIG (reference sequence). The CDR3 loop is CAWKGVYSGNTIYF. The CDR3 DNA follows: TGTGCCTGGAAAGGGGTCTACTCTGGAAACACCATATATTTT.

This clone has a count of ten or more. Other DNA sequences in the same sample also yield this CDR3. The CDR3 DNA sequence: TGTGCCAGCAGCTTAGACAGGGGGGAGGCTTTCTTT. Translated, it gives CASSLDRGEAFF. The V gene is TRBV7-3, the J gene TRBJ1-1; 9 nucleotides match TRBD1. The CDR3 contains 12 residues. Germline CDR1 is SGHTA and CDR2 is FQGTGA. With V trimmed by 2 bases and J by 11 bases, 3 bases remained unmatched.